This T cell receptor (beta chain) was captured by sequencing in a study of blood T cells in healthy people across ages. PCR was performed a second time for about 7 to 12 cycles using a sample-barcoded 5' primer and a J-beta primer mix. Each CDR3 protein is one row after TCRdb ran MiXCR on the 5' RACE reads. The sample contains about a million distinct CDR3 sequences, around two fifths of which appear only once. Trimming removed 2 bases from V and 4 bases from J, with 11 bases in between. CDR3 length: 14 residues. Germline CDR1 and CDR2: ENHRY and SYGVKD. The chain carries TRBV10-3 and TRBJ1-2; the D is unclear. The source of this sequence is a man aged 18-30 years in good health. Sequenced input: blood. In DNA form, the CDR3 reads TGTGCCATCAGTGAGACTAAGGCCCTCTATGGCTACACCTTC. Its protein is CAISETKALYGYTF.